Each of the 20 T cell receptor beta chains below was sequenced from the same sample in a study of PD-1 blockade in classical Hodgkin lymphoma. Time point noted: cycle 4 day 1 (C4D1), after around six weeks of nivolumab. Relapse after autologous stem cell transplantation occurred in every patient, and brentuximab vedotin exposure varied. Here immunoSEQ multiplex PCR was the method, and the copy in TCRdb shows in-frame clones only, minus some. Among tens of thousands of clones listed, 75% to 95% were seen once. Sequences were derived from peripheral blood mononuclear cells (PBMCs), sampled before the fourth cycle of nivolumab. All receptors come from a human donor with classical Hodgkin lymphoma.

This chain connects TRBV7-3 to TRBJ2-1; D gene unclear. This CDR3 contains 13 residues. Germline V gene sequence: CDR1 SGHTA, CDR2 FQGTGA. The V end lost 5 bases, the J end lost 7 bases, and 12 bases lay between the germline ends. Written as DNA, the CDR3 is TGTGCCAGCAGCGGACGGCCGTGGAATGAGCAGTTCTTC. Translating gives CASSGRPWNEQFF.

In this sample, this clone turned up once. The chain uses TRBV28 and TRBJ2-2; D gene uncertain. This CDR3 has 15 residues. Germline lookup yields CDR1 MDHEN and CDR2 SYDVKM. V lost 4 bases, J lost 3 bases, and 12 bases lay in between. DNA for the CDR3: TGTGCCAGCAGTTACAACAGTTGGGACACCGGGGAGCTGTTTTTT. Encoded protein: CASSYNSWDTGELFF.

This rearrangement joins TRBV27 to TRBJ2-1, with D maybe TRBD2 (5 bases). Trimming shortened V by 8 bases and J by 9 bases, and 11 bases separated the two germline ends. Germline V gives CDR1 MNHEY, CDR2 SMNVEV (reference sequence). This CDR3 comprises 11 residues. CDR3: CASSLGSEQFF. CDR3 DNA: TGTGCCAGCTCACTAGGGAGTGAGCAGTTCTTC.

The V call is TRBV19, the J call TRBJ2-7; a possible D gene is TRBD1 (6 bases). The length of the CDR3 is 15 residues. The germline V gene encodes CDR1 LNHDA and CDR2 SQIVND (reference sequence). V lost 4 bases to trimming and J lost 0 bases, with 13 bases between them. Here the CDR3 reads CASSTTGSFSYEQYF. CDR3 nucleotides: TGTGCCAGTAGTACGACAGGATCCTTCTCCTACGAGCAGTACTTC.

The V gene is TRBV10-3, the J gene TRBJ1-1; no firm D call. Trimming shortened V by 5 bases and J by 7 bases, and 11 bases separated the two germline ends. Germline V gene sequence: CDR1 ENHRY, CDR2 SYGVKD. The CDR3 runs 12 residues. The CDR3 here is CAISSPQLEAFF. CDR3 coding DNA: TGTGCCATCAGTTCACCTCAACTTGAAGCTTTCTTT.

To note about this clone: The same CDR3 arises from other DNA sequences in this sample as well. The chain recombines TRBV9 with TRBJ2-7; D is unclear. The CDR3 is 14 amino acids. From germline, CDR1 is SGDLS and CDR2 YYNGEE. Trimming pared 0 bases from V and 3 bases from J, leaving 10 bases between. This CDR3 reads CASSVEGNHYEQYF. The CDR3 DNA reads TGTGCCAGCAGCGTAGAGGGTAACCACTACGAGCAGTACTTC.

This clone was recorded only once. The rearrangement links TRBV19 to TRBJ1-5; a weak D match, TRBD1 (6 bases). V was clipped by 5 bases and J by 6 bases, with 17 bases between them. Germline V gene data show CDR1 as LNHDA and CDR2 as SQIVND (reference sequence). CDR3 length: 15 residues. The CDR3 sequence is CASSQPQGFAQPQHF. The CDR3 DNA reads TGTGCCAGTAGTCAGCCCCAGGGGTTTGCTCAGCCCCAGCATTTT.

This sequence joins TRBV7-2 and TRBJ2-7, with 7 bases identical to TRBD2. Germline V gives CDR1 SGHTA, CDR2 FQGNSA. This CDR3 is built from 17 residues. V gave up 3 bases and J gave up 2 bases; unmatched junction bases: 13. The CDR3, as DNA: TGTGCCAGCAGCTTTAAGGTCACGGGGGGTCCAACCTACGAGCAGTACTTC. Amino acids: CASSFKVTGGPTYEQYF.

This clone was seen only once. The genes are TRBV28 and TRBJ1-4; D is perhaps TRBD1 (5 bases). The CDR3 totals 14 residues. The germline V gene encodes CDR1 MDHEN and CDR2 SYDVKM. The ends were cut back, 8 bases at V and 4 bases at J, with 14 bases in the middle. The CDR3 protein is CASYPGRSNEKLFF. CDR3 nucleotide sequence: TGTGCCAGCTATCCGGGACGTAGTAATGAAAAACTGTTTTTT.

The V gene is TRBV7-2, the J gene TRBJ1-4; no firm D call. Per germline, CDR1 SGHTA and CDR2 FQGNSA. The germline V and J ends were trimmed by 6 bases and 0 bases, with 11 bases remaining between them. The length of the CDR3 is 15 residues. The CDR3 here is CASRKDQATNEKLFF. DNA for the CDR3: TGTGCCAGCAGGAAGGATCAAGCAACTAATGAAAAACTGTTTTTT.

The chain uses TRBV7-8 and TRBJ2-2; perhaps TRBD2 as D (5 bases). Germline V gives CDR1 SGHVS, CDR2 FQNEAQ. There are 16 residues in the CDR3. Deletions cut 4 bases from V and 0 bases from J, with 12 bases between. The CDR3 coding sequence is TGTGCCAGCAGCTCGTCGGCTAGCCCGAACACCGGGGAGCTGTTTTTT. This encodes CASSSSASPNTGELFF.

The genes are TRBV4-2 and TRBJ2-7; perhaps D is TRBD1 or TRBD2 (5 bases each). This CDR3 contains 15 residues. Germline V lookup: CDR1 LGHNA, CDR2 YNFKEQ. V was pared by 0 bases and J by 2 bases, with 11 bases between. The CDR3 is CASSQDSGTPYEQYF. The DNA of the CDR3 is TGTGCCAGCAGCCAAGACTCCGGGACCCCCTACGAGCAGTACTTC.

The CDR3 sequence: CASSATGVGEAFF. The CDR3 bases are TGTGCCAGTAGTGCCACAGGGGTAGGTGAAGCTTTCTTT. V usage is TRBV19 and J usage is TRBJ1-1; 7 bases map to TRBD1. The CDR3 totals 13 residues. V lost 5 bases, J lost 7 bases, and 7 bases stayed unmatched. CDR1 and CDR2 (germline): LNHDA, SQIVND (reference sequence).

The chain has TRBV7-9 and TRBJ2-7; D perhaps matches TRBD1 (7 bases). V was trimmed by 1 base and J by 6 bases, leaving 22 bases between them. This CDR3 is built from 17 residues. Germline V gives CDR1 SEHNR, CDR2 FQNEAQ (reference sequence). CDR3 sequence (DNA): TGTGCCAGCAGCTTAGATACATGGCTCGCGGGACAGCGCGAGCAGTACTTC. It translates to CASSLDTWLAGQREQYF.

The chain has TRBV6-5 and TRBJ2-4, with 10 bases lining up with TRBD2. Unmatched junction bases numbered 7, after V lost 2 bases and J lost 6 bases. Germline lookup yields CDR1 MNHEY and CDR2 SVGAGI. The CDR3 is made up of 16 amino acids. The CDR3 DNA sequence: TGTGCCAGCAGTTACAGCGGGGGGGCCGGAGGAAACATTCAGTACTTC. Amino acid sequence: CASSYSGGAGGNIQYF.

The gene calls are TRBV18 and TRBJ2-2; D perhaps matches TRBD1 (6 bases). V was trimmed by 6 bases and J by 4 bases, leaving 18 bases between them. This CDR3 region has 16 residues. The germline gives CDR1 KGHSH, CDR2 LQKENI. This CDR3 is CASSGAANRFTGELFF. The DNA of the CDR3 is TGTGCCAGCTCGGGGGCGGCGAACAGATTCACCGGGGAGCTGTTTTTT.

V is TRBV27 and J is TRBJ2-7, with D tentatively TRBD1 (6 bases). V lost 4 bases to trimming and J lost 5 bases, with 12 bases between them. The CDR3 has 13 amino acids. The germline V gene has CDR1 MNHEY and CDR2 SMNVEV (reference sequence). This chain's CDR3 is CASSSTGQNEQYF. As DNA, the CDR3 is TGTGCCAGCAGTTCTACAGGGCAGAACGAGCAGTACTTC.

This clone occurred once. This chain joins TRBV5-6 and TRBJ2-2; no clear D gene. The CDR3 has 18 residues. Germline assignment: CDR1 SGHDT and CDR2 YYEEEE. V dropped 0 bases and J dropped 0 bases, with 15 bases sitting between them. CDR3 loop: CASSLGVGQFANTGELFF. The CDR3 DNA is TGTGCCAGCAGCTTGGGAGTTGGGCAATTCGCGAACACCGGGGAGCTGTTTTTT.

For this clone: An end of the junction differs from the germline gene, which may be a read error. The rearrangement uses TRBV7-6 and TRBJ2-5; perhaps TRBD1 as D (5 bases). This CDR3 has 15 residues. Per the germline V gene, CDR1 is SGHVS and CDR2 is FNYEAQ. CDR3 coding DNA: TGTGCCAGCAGCTCCCCTCCAGACAGTAAAGAGATCCAGTACTTC. As protein: CASSSPPDSKEIQYF.

The rearrangement joins TRBV9 to TRBJ1-5; D call uncertain. The CDR3 is 13 amino acids. Trimming took 0 bases from V and 4 from J, leaving 5 bases between them. CDR1 and CDR2 from the germline V gene are SGDLS and YYNGEE. CDR3 loop: CASSVGMNQPQHF. The CDR3 DNA follows: TGTGCCAGCAGCGTAGGGATGAATCAGCCCCAGCATTTT. Full variable domain (outside the CDR3, taken from reference TRBV9 and TRBJ1-5): DSGVTQTPKHLITATGQRVTLRCSPRSGDLSVYWYQQSLDQGLQFLIQYYNGEERAKGNILERFSAQQFPDLHSELNLSSLELGDSALYFCASSVGMNQPQHFGDGTRLSIL.